This T cell receptor beta chain came from a study of blood T cell repertoires in COVID-19. Study background: Sources were T cells, B-cell-depleted T cells, or PBMCs; the material itself was cDNA or gDNA.

Germline V lookup: CDR1 LNHDA, CDR2 SQIVND (reference sequence). Trimming pared 5 bases from V and 3 bases from J, leaving 13 bases between. This CDR3 comprises 14 residues. Sequencing was performed with immunoSEQ multiplex PCR; in TCRdb, only in-frame clones are kept and a portion is missing. The data hold roughly 260,000 clones, with roughly 86% observed a single time. The chain uses TRBV19 and TRBJ1-2; no reliable D call. The sequenced sample was PBMCs or T cells enriched from blood (not recorded which). This receptor was obtained from a woman in her twenties or thirties with acute COVID-19. In nucleotides, the CDR3 is TGTGCCAGTAGTTCGGGAAGCGGATACTATGGCTACACCTTC. Translation gives CASSSGSGYYGYTF.